Below, 26 T cell receptor beta chains from the same sample are listed, as sequenced in a study of blood T cells in healthy people across ages. A J-beta primer mix and a sample-barcoded 5' primer were used in a second PCR of roughly 6 to 11 cycles. MiXCR was run by TCRdb on the 5' RACE reads, yielding one entry per CDR3 protein. The table lists approximately 850,000 distinct CDR3 sequences, 40% to 50% of them singletons, with around 18% in the top ten. Sequenced input: blood. These receptors all come from a man aged 60 to 75 in good health.

The rearrangement joins TRBV24-1 to TRBJ2-5; weak D call: TRBD2 (6 bases). The CDR3 has 17 residues. Trimming took off 2 bases at V and 11 bases at J, with 26 bases between the two ends. CDR1 is KGHDR, CDR2 SFDVKD, per germline. The CDR3 spells CATSDSWGLDTYNEQYF. The CDR3, as DNA: TGTGCCACCAGTGATTCGTGGGGACTGGACACATACAATGAGCAGTACTTC.

This clonotype showed up just a few times. CDR3 in amino acids: CASSLSDRVSPLHF. CDR3 DNA: TGTGCCAGCAGTTTGTCGGACAGGGTTTCACCCCTCCACTTT. V is TRBV12-3 or TRBV12-4 and J is TRBJ1-6, with 8 bases fitting TRBD1. The CDR3 totals 14 residues. After removal of 3 bases from V and 9 bases from J, the junction contained 4 bases not matched to a gene.

The chain combines TRBV5-5 with TRBJ2-4; 9 positions match TRBD1. Germline loops: CDR1 SGHKS, CDR2 YYEKEE (reference sequence). CDR3 length equals 16 residues. The V and J ends lost 5 bases and 0 bases, in that order; junction bases with no gene match: 6. The CDR3 region has the DNA TGTGCCAGCAGTCGAACAGGGGGCCTAGCCAAAAACATTCAGTACTTC. Protein product: CASSRTGGLAKNIQYF.

This clonotype has a single count. The V and J genes are TRBV7-2 and TRBJ1-2; possible D gene TRBD1, 6 bases. From germline, CDR1 is SGHTA and CDR2 FQGNSA. Trimming took 1 base from V and 6 from J, leaving 15 bases between them. CDR3 length equals 15 residues. The CDR3 DNA is TGTGCCAGCAGCTTAGGGACAGAGGCGCACCATGGCTACACCTTC. This sequence encodes CASSLGTEAHHGYTF. Based on the CDR3 plus reference TRBV7-2 and TRBJ1-2, the full variable domain is GAGVSQSPSNKVTEKGKDVELRCDPISGHTALYWYRQSLGQGLEFLIYFQGNSAPDKSGLPSDRFSAERTGGSVSTLTIQRTQQEDSAVYLCASSLGTEAHHGYTFGSGTRLTVV.

CDR3: CATSLQGTLNYGYTF. The CDR3 DNA reads TGTGCCACCAGTCTACAGGGGACCCTTAACTATGGCTACACCTTC. The chain is built from TRBV24-1 and TRBJ1-2; 7 positions match TRBD1. Losses at the gene ends were 6 bases for V and 1 base for J; bases not matched to a gene: 7. CDR3 length equals 15 residues. In germline, CDR1 is KGHDR, CDR2 SFDVKD.

This clonotype was counted between two and nine times. The junction departs from the called germline gene at one end, perhaps through a read error. This sequence joins TRBV7-7 and TRBJ2-5, with 7 nucleotides matching TRBD1. There are 14 residues in the CDR3. The germline CDR1 and CDR2 sequences are SSHAT and FNYEAQ (reference sequence). CDR3 DNA sequence: TGTGCTAGCAGCCAACAGGGGCGCAAGGAGACCCAGTACTTC. This codes for CASSQQGRKETQYF.

The J gene is TRBJ2-7, the V gene TRBV7-6; TRBD1 matches at 9 bases. The better agreement between TRBJ2-5 and the DNA end casts doubt on the J call. There are 17 residues in the CDR3. Per the germline V gene, CDR1 is SGHVS and CDR2 is FNYEAQ. CDR3 loop: CASSLIRGGTGRETQYF. Written as DNA, the CDR3 is TGTGCCAGCAGCTTAATTCGGGGTGGGACAGGGCGAGAGACCCAGTACTTC.

This clonotype has more than one count but fewer than ten. The chain couples TRBV6-2 or TRBV6-3 to TRBJ2-3; no reliable D call. The V end was cut by 8 bases, the J end by 6 bases, with 18 bases between. CDR3 length equals 14 residues. Germline loops: CDR1 MNHEY, CDR2 SVGEGT. In DNA form, the CDR3 reads TGTGCCAGCCATGGACGGATCCTCAGGGATACGCAGTATTTT. Amino acids: CASHGRILRDTQYF.

This clonotype was seen a few times. The chain employs TRBV9 and TRBJ1-4; 7 nucleotides line up with TRBD1. The V gene's germline CDR1 is SGDLS and CDR2 YYNGEE. This CDR3 spans 15 amino acids. Trimming at V came to 4 bases and at J to 7 bases, leaving 10 bases not matched to a gene. As DNA, the CDR3 is TGTGCCAGCAGCCCCGAAGGGGGCGCGGGTGAAAAACTGTTTTTT. This gives the protein CASSPEGGAGEKLFF.

The chain employs TRBV3-1 and TRBJ2-5; D unclear. The CDR3 is 16 amino acids. CDR1 is LGHDT, CDR2 YNNKEL, per germline (reference sequence). Between the trimmed V and J ends, which lost 1 base and 4 bases, there was a span of 16 bases. CDR3 nucleotide sequence: TGTGCCAGCAGCCAAGGGTTTAGGTCGGCCGGAGAGACCCAGTACTTC. This encodes CASSQGFRSAGETQYF.

J is TRBJ2-5 and V is TRBV6-2 or TRBV6-3; weak D call: TRBD1 (5 bases). The J call is doubtful: the DNA matches TRBJ2-4 better. The CDR3 is made up of 13 amino acids. CDR1 and CDR2 (germline): MNHEY, SVGEGT. The CDR3 here is CASSADREGIQYF. In nucleotides, the CDR3 is TGTGCCAGCAGTGCCGACAGAGAAGGCATTCAGTACTTC.

This sequence joins TRBV5-1 and TRBJ2-3, with 10 bases identical to TRBD2. V lost 0 bases and J lost 4; bases outside the gene matches: 5. This CDR3 contains 16 residues. CDR1 SGHRS and CDR2 YFSETQ come from the germline V gene. The chain's CDR3 is CASSLELAGKPDTQYF. CDR3 DNA sequence: TGCGCCAGCAGCTTGGAACTAGCGGGAAAACCAGATACGCAGTATTTT.

This chain joins TRBV4-3 and TRBJ2-1; D is ambiguous. CDR3 length: 12 amino acids. Germline CDR1 and CDR2: LGHNA and YSLEER. V shed 8 bases and J shed 1 base, with 6 bases lying between them. CDR3 sequence reads: CASSRSYNEQFF. CDR3 sequence (DNA): TGCGCCAGCTCGCGATCCTACAATGAGCAGTTCTTC.

The J gene is TRBJ1-1, the V gene TRBV6-2 or TRBV6-3; D is unresolved. This CDR3 region has 12 residues. Per the germline V gene, CDR1 is MNHEY and CDR2 is SVGEGT. With 6 bases removed from V and 5 bases from J, the gap between germline ends came to 10 bases. The CDR3 region is CASSRLSTEAFF. CDR3 coding DNA: TGTGCCAGCAGCCGGCTATCTACTGAAGCTTTCTTT.

V gene TRBV27 combines with J gene TRBJ1-4, with TRBD1 matching over 7 bases. After removal of 5 bases from V and 7 bases from J, the junction contained 4 bases not matched to a gene. The CDR3 runs 13 residues. Germline V gene sequence: CDR1 MNHEY, CDR2 SMNVEV (reference sequence). The DNA of the CDR3 is TGTGCCAGCAGTGCCTACAGGGGTGAAAAACTGTTTTTT. Protein product: CASSAYRGEKLFF.

This clonotype was counted between two and nine times. The chain recombines TRBV6-2 or TRBV6-3 with TRBJ1-2; 7 nucleotides agree with TRBD1. Germline V gene lookup returns CDR1 MNHEY and CDR2 SVGEGT. After removal of 5 bases from V and 5 bases from J, the junction contained 8 bases not matched to a gene. The CDR3 spans 14 residues. The CDR3 DNA is TGTGCCAGCAGTCTCCCCGGGACAGCGTATGGCTACACCTTC. Its translation is CASSLPGTAYGYTF.

The J gene is TRBJ2-3, the V gene TRBV28; 13 nucleotides line up with TRBD2. Germline V gene data show CDR1 as MDHEN and CDR2 as SYDVKM. With 5 bases clipped from V and 1 base from J, the junction kept 3 bases outside the gene matches. This CDR3 comprises 16 residues. CDR3 protein: CASSPTSGGGTDTQYF. DNA of the CDR3: TGTGCCAGCAGTCCCACTAGCGGGGGGGGCACAGATACGCAGTATTTT.

V gene TRBV2 combines with J gene TRBJ2-1; 7 positions agree with TRBD1. The length of the CDR3 is 12 residues. CDR1 and CDR2 (germline): SNHLY, FYNNEI. The junction had 6 bases not matched to a gene; V was cut back by 10 bases and J by 6 bases. The CDR3 coding sequence is TGTGCCAATGACAGGGTGGTCAATGAGCAGTTCTTC. This codes for CANDRVVNEQFF.

Details on this clonotype: This sequence may be a read error, since a much larger clone differs from it by one base. This chain uses TRBV5-1 with TRBJ2-7; D unclear. The CDR3 has 14 residues. CDR1 and CDR2 (germline): SGHRS, YFSETQ. Trimming stripped 4 bases from V and 6 bases from J, with 17 bases between. The CDR3 nucleotides read TGCGCCAGCAGCATCGACCCGGGCATTCCCGAGCAGTACTTC. This encodes CASSIDPGIPEQYF.

CDR3 coding DNA: TGTGCCAGCAGTTATGAGGAATTGAGCACAGATACGCAGTATTTT. Protein sequence: CASSYEELSTDTQYF. V usage is TRBV6-2 or TRBV6-3 and J usage is TRBJ2-3; no definite D call. CDR1 and CDR2 (germline): MNHEY, SVGEGT. The germline V and J ends were trimmed by 3 bases and 0 bases, with 10 bases remaining between them. The CDR3 contains 15 residues.

The V call is TRBV20-1, the J call TRBJ1-1; 7 bases fit TRBD1. With V trimmed by 1 base and J by 4 bases, 9 bases remained unmatched. From germline, CDR1 is DFQATT and CDR2 SNEGSKA (reference sequence). This CDR3 is 15 amino acids long. The CDR3 DNA follows: TGCAGTGCTAGAGGGGGGAGAGGGGACAGCACTGAAGCTTTCTTT. Translated: CSARGGRGDSTEAFF.

The rearrangement uses TRBV2 and TRBJ2-1; D is unclear. The CDR3 runs to 12 residues. Germline V gene data show CDR1 as SNHLY and CDR2 as FYNNEI. Trimming shortened V by 4 bases and J by 4 bases, and 5 bases separated the two germline ends. CDR3 loop: CASSGLYNEQFF. DNA for the CDR3: TGTGCCAGCAGTGGCCTATACAATGAGCAGTTCTTC. The complete variable domain, with remaining parts taken from reference TRBV2 and TRBJ2-1, reads EPEVTQTPSHQVTQMGQEVILRCVPISNHLYFYWYRQILGQKVEFLVSFYNNEISEKSEIFDDQFSVERPDGSNFTLKIRSTKLEDSAMYFCASSGLYNEQFFGPGTRLTVL.

This chain uses TRBV27 with TRBJ2-3; weak D call: TRBD1 (5 bases). In germline, CDR1 is MNHEY, CDR2 SMNVEV (reference sequence). Trimming removed 6 bases at V and 1 base at J, with 8 bases between. The CDR3 spans 13 residues. The CDR3 loop is CASRRTRTDTQYF. CDR3 nucleotides: TGTGCCAGCAGACGGACACGCACAGATACGCAGTATTTT.

The V gene is TRBV7-6, the J gene TRBJ1-5; tentative D call: TRBD1 (6 bases). Germline CDR1 is SGHVS and CDR2 is FNYEAQ. There are 18 residues in the CDR3. Trimming pared 3 bases from V and 3 bases from J, leaving 21 bases between. The CDR3 coding sequence is TGTGCCAGCAGCTTTAGTTGCATTCGGGACACGAACAATCAGCCCCAGCATTTT. Encoded protein: CASSFSCIRDTNNQPQHF.

The chain has TRBV9 and TRBJ2-7, with D possibly matching TRBD1 (6 bases). The V and J ends lost 3 bases and 3 bases respectively, with 22 bases between them. Germline V lookup: CDR1 SGDLS, CDR2 YYNGEE. This CDR3 contains 17 residues. The CDR3 sequence: CASSAGTKSSRDYEQYF. For the CDR3, the DNA is TGTGCCAGCAGCGCCGGGACAAAGTCCTCTAGGGACTACGAGCAGTACTTC.

On this clonotype: A read error may produce the germline difference seen at one junction end. V gene TRBV25-1 combines with J gene TRBJ1-2, with a possible D match to TRBD1 (5 bases). This CDR3 has 12 residues. Germline V gene lookup returns CDR1 MGHDK and CDR2 SYGVNS. Written as DNA, the CDR3 is TGCGCCAGCAGTGAACGGGGCGTTGGCTACACCTTC. This translates into CASSERGVGYTF.